This T cell receptor beta chain was captured in a study of blood T cells in healthy people across ages. This clonotype was recorded a few times. This CDR3 spans 16 amino acids. V trimming: 5 bases; J trimming: 0 bases; junction bases outside the gene matches: 9. The germline V gene encodes CDR1 MNHEY and CDR2 SMNVEV (reference sequence). Alongside a J-beta primer mix, a sample-barcoded 5' primer served in a second PCR lasting roughly 6 to 12 cycles. TCRdb reprocessed the 5' RACE reads with MiXCR, giving one entry per CDR3 protein. The table includes more than 500,000 distinct CDR3 sequences, 27% detected once.

The gene calls are TRBV27 and TRBJ2-7; 8 positions match TRBD1. Sequenced material: blood. The sequence was collected from a woman in her seventies in good health. CDR3 residues: CASSARQGKSSYEQYF. The CDR3 coding sequence is TGTGCCAGCAGTGCCAGACAGGGGAAGAGCTCCTACGAGCAGTACTTC.